The sequence of this T cell receptor beta chain was determined in a study of T cells in Graves' hyperthyroidism and ophthalmopathy (dated by TCRdb to 2018 to 2020). Describing the broader study: Peripheral blood samples were taken at initial diagnosis, before any treatment was given. To identify TCR V-J signatures that set the groups apart, the researchers used a discovery cohort of 90 to 100 patients, made up of around 40 with Graves' ophthalmopathy and 57 with stable Graves' hyperthyroidism. Prospective prediction of ophthalmopathy was tested in an independent validation cohort of some 20 hyperthyroidism patients and 17 patients who later progressed to ophthalmopathy. The 75 to 100 discovery patients were divided at random into training and test sets in a 7:3 ratio. The study also compared thyroid tissue and blood T-cell repertoires from several Graves' hyperthyroidism patients. Following sampling, methimazole starting at 30 mg daily was given to hyperthyroidism patients, and high-dose intravenous methylprednisolone was given to ophthalmopathy patients. According to the paper, TCR Vbeta CDR3 sequencing was carried out on some 130 peripheral blood samples, which came from over 40 ophthalmopathy, roughly 75 hyperthyroidism and about 17 progressor patients.

Ophthalmopathy patients had moderately to severely active disease, with a Clinical Activity Score of 3 or more, a NOSPECS grade of 4 or more, and a disease duration of less than 3 months. Any patient with an uncontrolled infection, another autoimmune disease, pregnancy or lactation was excluded. Diagnoses relied on clinical symptoms, serum thyroxine and TRAb, thyroid ultrasound and orbital computed tomography. PBMCs were isolated from roughly 10 ml of fresh peripheral blood by Ficoll-Paque density gradient centrifugation. Trizol reagent was used to extract total RNA, and RNA quality was then checked on an Agilent 2100 Bioanalyzer. General study outcomes and caveats: No statistical method was used to fix the sample size in advance, and group allocation was not hidden from the investigators. In validation, the model predicted progression to ophthalmopathy a median of about 6.5 months before onset, with 70% to 71% sensitivity and about 72% specificity. Most expanded thyroid clonotypes (frequency above 0.001) were also detected in blood, suggesting blood repertoires may reflect thyroid immune responses. Ophthalmopathy was separated from stable hyperthyroidism by a 13 V-J signature model, with around 90% sensitivity and about 84% specificity obtained in cross-validation and 80%/75% obtained in testing.

The TCR beta CDR3 regions were amplified from the RNA transcripts. A first-round RT-PCR of the TCR CDR3 used the HTBI primer set with the Qiagen OneStep RT-PCR kit. Libraries were constructed in a second round of multiplex PCR, after which size selection and purification were carried out. The libraries were sequenced on an Illumina HiSeq2000 using paired-end 100 bp reads. The original methods were these. SOAPnuke was used to process the raw data, throwing out any read that contained adapters or uncalled bases, had a mean Phred below 15, or lacked an exact constant-primer or identifier match. COPE v1.2.5 was used to merge high-quality paired reads, and clonotypes were defined as unique nucleotide sequences. Clonotypes were aligned to IMGT TRBV, TRBD and TRBJ reference segments using MiTCR v1.1. Only V-J combinations with frequency above 0.0001, covering 98% to 99.2% of repertoires, were analysed. The TCS score was defined as F50 (clonal expansion) divided by E x V (chaos), with BLOSUM62-based TCRdist calculated between CDR3 peptides within each V-J. Welch's t-statistics and random forest reduced roughly 500 V-J features to 13, which were used in a naive Bayes classifier (R e1071). TCRdb ran its own pipeline on the public reads, namely fastp trimming at Q25 and MiXCR clone calling, and kept in-frame beta chains. Each CDR3 protein gets just one entry, which takes the most common genes and DNA from the rows behind it. The V and J calls were not made by the authors but by TCRdb's processing. The sample contains more than 350,000 distinct CDR3 sequences, 12% to 15% of them found a single time. The ten most abundant clones make up roughly 19% of the sample.

Looking up the germline V gene yields CDR1 MNHEY and CDR2 SVGAGI. V and J are trimmed by 4 bases and 3 bases, and the gene matches miss 8 bases of the junction. CDR3 length: 16 amino acids, cysteine to phenylalanine. The retained sequence is limited to the CDR3, 48 bases, with the frame set at the first base. In the case of this clonotype: It has no known antigen specificity. No base quality values were provided; no much bigger clone lies one nucleotide off.

This TCR came from a woman aged 55 to 70 with Graves' ophthalmopathy. The V and J segments used are TRBV6-5 and TRBJ2-3, with 9 bases in between that match TRBD1. Sequenced material: blood. The CDR3 sequence is CASSSPDRGGTDTQYF. The DNA sequence is as follows: TGTGCCAGCAGTTCGCCGGACAGGGGAGGAACAGATACGCAGTATTTT.